Each of the 26 T cell receptor beta chains below was sequenced from the same sample in a study of Ad26.COV2.S vaccination and SARS-CoV-2 variants. Specified treatment: about 20 received Ad26.COV2.S at low or high dose, single or two shots; about five received placebo; per-sample allocation not given. Samples were taken on day 63 after the first vaccine or placebo injection. Sequenced by immunoSEQ multiplex PCR; TCRdb stores in-frame clones only, minus some. This sample yields a few hundred thousand clones, of which approximately 90% are seen a single time; more than 1.5% belongs to the top ten. This material consisted of peripheral blood, taken in a trial of Ad26.COV2.S vaccine versus placebo. Receptors originate from a person between 18 and 60 years old who received the Ad26.COV2.S COVID-19 vaccine or a placebo.

This chain joins TRBV19 and TRBJ1-1; no reliable D call. CDR3 size: 15 residues. V lost 4 bases and J 1 base, leaving 13 bases between the germline ends. From germline, CDR1 is LNHDA and CDR2 SQIVND (reference sequence). The CDR3 loop reads CASSSGTSWNTEAFF. CDR3 DNA sequence: TGTGCCAGTAGTAGCGGTACCTCGTGGAACACTGAAGCTTTCTTT.

The gene calls are TRBV6-2 or TRBV6-3 and TRBJ1-3; D gene uncertain. Deletions cut 6 bases from V and 1 base from J, with 10 bases between. Germline V gives CDR1 MNHEY, CDR2 SVGEGT. The CDR3 spans 14 residues. The DNA of the CDR3 is TGTGCCAGCAGCCCCCCAGTGTCTGGAAACACCATATATTTT. The encoded protein is CASSPPVSGNTIYF.

The chain couples TRBV5-6 to TRBJ1-1; D unclear. V was cut by 0 bases and J by 4 bases, with 10 bases left in between. The germline V gene has CDR1 SGHDT and CDR2 YYEEEE. The CDR3 is 14 residues long. This chain's CDR3 is CASSLGGRSTEAFF. The CDR3 bases are TGTGCCAGCAGCTTGGGAGGGCGCAGCACTGAAGCTTTCTTT.

This clone was recorded only once. This chain joins TRBV15 and TRBJ2-1; D might be TRBD1 (6 bases). CDR3 length: 15 residues. Germline values: CDR1 LNHNV, CDR2 YYDKDF (reference sequence). CDR3 coding DNA: TGTGCTACTACATTGGACAGTACCTCCTACAATGAGCAGTTCTTC. Translation gives CATTLDSTSYNEQFF. Looking up the rest from reference TRBV15 and TRBJ2-1 gives the full variable domain: DAMVIQNPRYQVTQFGKPVTLSCSQTLNHNVMYWYQQKSSQAPKLLFHYYDKDFNNEADTPDNFQSRRPNTSFCFLDIRSPGLGDTAMYLCATTLDSTSYNEQFFGPGTRLTVL.

This sequence joins TRBV10-3 and TRBJ2-7; D possibly corresponds to TRBD2 (6 bases). Trimming took 4 bases from V and 7 from J, leaving 26 bases between them. Germline loops: CDR1 ENHRY, CDR2 SYGVKD. The CDR3 is 17 amino acids. The CDR3 nucleotides read TGTGCCATCAGTGCGCGTCTCCAGGCGGGGCAGTGGCAGGAGCAGTACTTC. Translation gives CAISARLQAGQWQEQYF.

CDR3 bases: TGTGCCAGCAGCCAGGAAGGGACTAGCGTAAAAGAGACCCAGTACTTC. This translates into CASSQEGTSVKETQYF. The chain carries TRBV14 and TRBJ2-5; 10 positions agree with TRBD2. Germline V gene lookup returns CDR1 SGHDN and CDR2 FVKESK. The CDR3 runs 16 residues. With 3 bases clipped from V and 3 bases from J, the junction kept 7 bases outside the gene matches. The whole variable domain, filled in from reference TRBV14 and TRBJ2-5, reads EAGVTQFPSHSVIEKGQTVTLRCDPISGHDNLYWYRRVMGKEIKFLLHFVKESKQDESGMPNNRFLAERTGGTYSTLKVQPAELEDSGVYFCASSQEGTSVKETQYFGPGTRLLVL.

This chain uses TRBV27 with TRBJ2-6; D not resolved. The germline gives CDR1 MNHEY, CDR2 SMNVEV (reference sequence). The CDR3 contains 16 residues. V was pared by 2 bases and J by 2 bases, with 10 bases between. CDR3 coding DNA: TGTGCCAGCAGTTTACGGCCACCCCCTGGGGCCAACGTCCTGACTTTC. This sequence encodes CASSLRPPPGANVLTF.

V is TRBV7-9 and J is TRBJ1-2; D is unresolved. CDR3 size: 14 residues. Germline V gives CDR1 SEHNR, CDR2 FQNEAQ (reference sequence). V was shortened by 1 base and J by 5 bases, with 11 bases between the two germline ends. The CDR3 DNA reads as TGTGCCAGCAGCTTAGTCCGGCAAGGATATGGCTACACCTTC. Its translation is CASSLVRQGYGYTF.

V usage is TRBV19 and J usage is TRBJ1-2, with 7 bases fitting TRBD1. The CDR3 runs to 12 residues. From germline, CDR1 is LNHDA and CDR2 SQIVND (reference sequence). The V and J ends lost 6 bases and 8 bases, in that order; junction bases with no gene match: 6. DNA for the CDR3: TGTGCCAGTAGGACAGGGTCAGGGGGCTACACCTTC. It yields the protein CASRTGSGGYTF.

This chain connects TRBV28 to TRBJ1-5; D might be TRBD1 (5 bases). The CDR3 is 14 residues long. Germline CDR1 MDHEN, CDR2 SYDVKM. V lost 6 bases, J lost 2 bases, and 11 bases lay in between. The CDR3 DNA is TGTGCCAGCAGGGGCCAAGGGGGCAATCAGCCCCAGCATTTT. Translating gives CASRGQGGNQPQHF.

Concerning this clone: This same CDR3 is encoded by further DNA sequences in the sample. The chain has TRBV19 and TRBJ2-7; maybe TRBD2 (7 bases). CDR3 length: 14 residues. Germline assignment: CDR1 LNHDA and CDR2 SQIVND (reference sequence). V was trimmed by 3 bases and J by 3 bases, leaving 12 bases between them. CDR3 DNA: TGTGCCAGTAGTATCGGGGGGCAGAGCTACGAGCAGTACTTC. This encodes CASSIGGQSYEQYF.

V gene TRBV11-2 combines with J gene TRBJ2-3, with 9 bases aligning to TRBD1. Germline CDR1 reads SGHAT; CDR2 reads FQNNGV. V was pared by 5 bases and J by 3 bases, with 9 bases of the junction left unmatched. This CDR3 is built from 16 residues. This CDR3 reads CASSILPGQGTDTQYF. CDR3 in DNA: TGTGCCAGCAGCATTCTACCGGGACAGGGAACAGATACGCAGTATTTT. Full variable domain (missing parts from reference TRBV11-2 and TRBJ2-3): EAGVAQSPRYKIIEKRQSVAFWCNPISGHATLYWYQQILGQGPKLLIQFQNNGVVDDSQLPKDRFSAERLKGVDSTLKIQPAKLEDSAVYLCASSILPGQGTDTQYFGPGTRLTVL.

V is TRBV6-6 and J is TRBJ1-1; D gene unclear. Germline CDR1 MNHNY, CDR2 SVGAGI (reference sequence). The CDR3 has 14 amino acids. V gave up 0 bases and J gave up 6 bases, with 11 bases separating them. The CDR3 here is CASSYSYEGSEAFF. CDR3 nucleotides: TGTGCCAGCAGTTACTCGTACGAAGGCTCTGAAGCTTTCTTT.

V usage is TRBV3-1 (or the pseudogene TRBV3-2) and J usage is TRBJ1-4; D is uncertain. CDR1 and CDR2 from the germline V gene are LGHDT and YNNKEL (reference sequence). The CDR3 has 13 amino acids. Trimming left V 1 base short and J 4 bases short, with 4 bases between. The CDR3 sequence is CASSQGSNEKLFF. The CDR3 DNA reads TGTGCCAGCAGCCAAGGCAGTAATGAAAAACTGTTTTTT.

The rearrangement joins TRBV7-6 to TRBJ2-2, with no clear D. The ends were cut back, 2 bases at V and 5 bases at J, with 12 bases in the middle. CDR3 size: 15 residues. The germline V gene encodes CDR1 SGHVS and CDR2 FNYEAQ. The DNA of the CDR3 is TGTGCCAGCAGCTTAAGGTCTGTAGGGACCGGGGAGCTGTTTTTT. Protein sequence: CASSLRSVGTGELFF.

This rearrangement joins TRBV7-9 to TRBJ1-4, with D unresolved. Trimming stripped 3 bases from V and 0 bases from J, with 8 bases between. The length of the CDR3 is 15 residues. Per the germline V gene, CDR1 is SEHNR and CDR2 is FQNEAQ (reference sequence). For the CDR3, the DNA is TGTGCCAGCAGCTTTACACCAGCAACTAATGAAAAACTGTTTTTT. It codes for CASSFTPATNEKLFF.

V is TRBV7-2 and J is TRBJ2-3; TRBD2 aligns across 13 bases. V was clipped by 6 bases and J by 5 bases; unmatched bases: 5. The CDR3 has 15 amino acids. Germline V lookup: CDR1 SGHTA, CDR2 FQGNSA. CDR3 in DNA: TGTGCCAGCAGTTCTACTAGCGGGGGGGGAGATACGCAGTATTTT. This codes for CASSSTSGGGDTQYF.

The gene calls are TRBV7-9 and TRBJ1-2, with 7 nucleotides matching TRBD1. CDR1 and CDR2 (germline): SEHNR, FQNEAQ (reference sequence). Unmatched junction bases numbered 16, after V lost 5 bases and J lost 4 bases. This CDR3 contains 17 residues. The CDR3 region is CASSRRNDREEGYGYTF. The DNA for the CDR3 is TGTGCCAGCAGCCGAAGAAACGACAGGGAGGAGGGCTATGGCTACACCTTC.

The chain has TRBV4-3 and TRBJ2-7, with 7 bases lining up with TRBD2. The CDR3 loop spans 15 amino acids. Unmatched junction bases numbered 5, after V lost 3 bases and J lost 0 bases. Germline CDR1 LGHNA, CDR2 YSLEER. CDR3: CASSQDRGDSYEQYF. The CDR3 bases are TGCGCCAGCAGCCAGGACCGGGGGGACTCCTACGAGCAGTACTTC.

The J gene is TRBJ2-3, the V gene TRBV30; D ambiguous. Germline CDR1 and CDR2: GTSNPN and SVGIG (reference sequence). CDR3 length: 11 amino acids. V was cut by 0 bases and J by 6 bases, with 4 bases left in between. CDR3 sequence (DNA): TGTGCCTGGAGTGTAATGGATACGCAGTATTTT. Translated, it gives CAWSVMDTQYF.

The chain joins TRBV25-1 to TRBJ2-3; D remains ambiguous. CDR3 length: 15 residues. From germline, CDR1 is MGHDK and CDR2 SYGVNS. The germline V and J ends were trimmed by 4 bases and 1 base, with 12 bases remaining between them. DNA of the CDR3: TGTGCCAGCAGTGGGGGTAGCCGGGGCACAGATACGCAGTATTTT. It encodes CASSGGSRGTDTQYF.

The chain employs TRBV7-8 and TRBJ2-1; D gene uncertain. CDR1 and CDR2 (germline): SGHVS, FQNEAQ. The CDR3 has 17 amino acids. V shed 5 bases and J shed 0 bases, with 17 bases lying between them. The CDR3 region is CASSRPYQIRSYNEQFF. DNA for the CDR3: TGTGCCAGCAGCCGCCCCTATCAGATTCGCTCCTACAATGAGCAGTTCTTC.

The chain recombines TRBV5-6 with TRBJ2-5, with 9 bases matching TRBD2. V shed 0 bases, J shed 1 base, and the junction held 4 bases outside the gene matches. CDR1 is SGHDT and CDR2 is YYEEEE in the germline V gene. The CDR3 loop spans 16 amino acids. In DNA form, the CDR3 reads TGTGCCAGCAGCTTGGTCGGACTAGCGTCCCAAGAGACCCAGTACTTC. It encodes CASSLVGLASQETQYF.

This chain joins TRBV7-9 and TRBJ2-7; 11 bases match TRBD2. Germline-derived CDR1 and CDR2 are SEHNR and FQNEAQ (reference sequence). The junction had 7 bases not matched to a gene; V was cut back by 5 bases and J by 4 bases. The CDR3 contains 15 residues. CDR3 sequence (DNA): TGTGCCAGCAGCGACGGGACTAGCGGATTTTACGAGCAGTACTTC. It is translated as CASSDGTSGFYEQYF.

Note on this clone: One base away lies a much larger clone, so this may be a sequencing read error. Other DNA sequences in the sample encode the same CDR3. This rearrangement joins TRBV11-3 to TRBJ2-2, with D unresolved. This CDR3 is built from 13 residues. The germline gives CDR1 SGHNT, CDR2 YENEEA. V gave up 2 bases and J gave up 1 base, with 2 bases separating them. The CDR3 spells CASSLLNTGELFF. Written as DNA, the CDR3 is TGTGCCAGCAGCTTACTGAACACCGGGGAGCTGTTTTTT.

This chain uses TRBV5-5 with TRBJ2-5; no clear D gene. The V gene's germline CDR1 is SGHKS and CDR2 YYEKEE (reference sequence). CDR3 length equals 12 residues. V was clipped by 2 bases and J by 5 bases, with 7 bases between them. Written as DNA, the CDR3 is TGTGCCAGCAGCTTCGTCGGTGAGACCCAGTACTTC. This translates into CASSFVGETQYF.